This T cell receptor (beta chain) was captured in a study of long-term antiretroviral therapy in people with HIV. Every participant with HIV received treatment in the United States. Cryopreserved PBMC numbered roughly 1-10 million per sample before DNA extraction. The libraries were made with immunoSEQ v3.0 at survey level. Clones were read by immunoSEQ multiplex PCR, and TCRdb kept only the in-frame ones, dropping some. The table has 23,000 or so clones, approximately 93% seen once. The study, taken as a whole, reports: On ART adherence, viral resistance or therapy changes, no data were available.

Points on this clone: No antigen is known for it.

This CDR3 spans 14 amino acids. V lost 7 bases and J lost 4; bases outside the gene matches: 5. The germline CDR1 and CDR2 sequences are SNHLY and FYNNEI. The sample was unsorted PBMCs, taken 7.6 years after starting antiretroviral therapy. The sequence was collected from a woman aged 40 to 49 with HIV. The rearrangement joins TRBV2 to TRBJ1-1; TRBD1 matches 11 bases. The CDR3 region has the DNA TGTGCCAGCACCGGACAGGGGGCGCGCACTGAAGCTTTCTTT. It yields the protein CASTGQGARTEAFF.